A selection of T cell receptor beta chains follows, all from one sample in a study of spatial heterogeneity in lung cancer. MiXCR was run by TCRdb on the 5' RACE reads, yielding one entry per CDR3 protein. The data hold roughly 80,000 distinct CDR3 sequences, with roughly 8% observed a single time. Sequenced material: PBMCs, taken at surgery. Receptors were obtained from a male donor with early-stage non-small cell lung cancer. Both conserved end residues are part of each CDR3.

J: TRBJ1-2; length: 14; V: TRBV29-1; CDR3: CSAAVTVDSYGYTF
J: TRBJ1-5; length: 14; V: TRBV6-6; CDR3: CASSSGGGMAPQHF
J: TRBJ1-2; length: 15; V: TRBV12-3/TRBV12-4; CDR3: CASSLSSGGVYGYTF
J: TRBJ2-7; length: 15; V: TRBV11-1; CDR3: CASSAVGRPSYEQYF
J: TRBJ2-3; length: 17; V: TRBV2; CDR3: CASSPTPGLAGTDTQYF
J: TRBJ1-1; length: 13; V: TRBV6-5; CDR3: CASSVWGSAEAFF
J: TRBJ2-1; length: 11; V: TRBV24-1; CDR3: CATSDLREQFF
J: TRBJ1-1; length: 15; V: TRBV4-3; CDR3: CASSQDSGQGARAFF
J: TRBJ1-1; length: 13; V: TRBV30; CDR3: CAWSVSGGTEAFF
J: TRBJ2-1; length: 14; V: TRBV10-2; CDR3: CASSDASSYNEQFF
J: TRBJ2-7; length: 14; V: TRBV5-5; CDR3: CASSLKGAEGEQYF
J: TRBJ2-1; length: 15; V: TRBV7-2; CDR3: CASSLTSGAYNEQFF
J: TRBJ2-1; length: 14; V: TRBV5-1; CDR3: CASRRDVLDNEQFF
J: TRBJ2-1; length: 16; V: TRBV30; CDR3: CAWSVEGLATYNEQFF
J: TRBJ2-7; length: 11; V: TRBV6-1; CDR3: CASSLVYEQYF
J: TRBJ1-1; length: 14; V: TRBV12-3/TRBV12-4; CDR3: CATKLSGGAAEAFF
J: TRBJ2-1; length: 12; V: TRBV5-1; CDR3: CASSLLPNEQFF
J: TRBJ2-1; length: 15; V: TRBV7-3; CDR3: CASSLGGRAYNEQFF
J: TRBJ2-1; length: 12; V: TRBV29-1; CDR3: CSVRQGSHEQFF
J: TRBJ2-7; length: 12; V: TRBV27; CDR3: CASSTRGYEQYF
J: TRBJ1-5; length: 13; V: TRBV27; CDR3: CASSLYRNQPQHF
J: TRBJ2-7; length: 16; V: TRBV10-3; CDR3: CAITGRSPGLSHEQYF
J: TRBJ1-5; length: 18; V: TRBV6-2/TRBV6-3; CDR3: CASSYSGVGTGDGQPQHF
J: TRBJ1-6; length: 16; V: TRBV27; CDR3: CASSFGGEAYNSPLHF